The 23 T cell receptor beta chains listed next were all sequenced from one sample in a study of shared clonotypes between healthy human individuals. Repertoires were generated with immunoSEQ multiplex PCR, while TCRdb's copy carries only in-frame clones and drops some. This sample carries nearly 750,000 clones, 72% of them seen once, and the ten largest clones take approximately 1.8%. Input material: memory CD4+ T cells sorted from blood. Subset described: CD45RA-negative fraction. These TCRs come from a woman in her 30s in good health.

The V call is TRBV4-2, the J call TRBJ2-2, with D perhaps matching TRBD1 (6 bases). CDR1 LGHNA and CDR2 YNFKEQ come from the germline V gene. Trimming shortened V by 5 bases and J by 5 bases, and 9 bases separated the two germline ends. CDR3 size: 13 residues. In DNA, the CDR3 is TGTGCCAGCAGCATAACAGGGACCGGGGAGCTGTTTTTT. Its translation: CASSITGTGELFF.

The V and J genes are TRBV28 and TRBJ2-7, with D possibly being TRBD1 or TRBD2 (5 bases each). CDR1 and CDR2 from the germline V gene are MDHEN and SYDVKM. V lost 6 bases to trimming and J lost 3 bases, with 18 bases between them. CDR3 length: 15 amino acids. The CDR3 DNA sequence: TGTGCCAGCAGGGGAGCCGGGACCCCGAGCTACGAGCAGTACTTC. The encoded protein is CASRGAGTPSYEQYF.

This clone was counted a few times. This sequence joins TRBV19 and TRBJ2-1, with 9 positions matching TRBD1. The CDR3 runs 16 residues. Per germline, CDR1 LNHDA and CDR2 SQIVND (reference sequence). V was clipped by 6 bases and J by 4 bases; unmatched bases: 10. As DNA, the CDR3 is TGTGCCAGTAGGAAGATTGACAGGGGGAATTACAATGAGCAGTTCTTC. Translated: CASRKIDRGNYNEQFF.

The CDR3 DNA sequence: TGTGCCAGCAGCTTAGTCCGACAGGGGTTCTACAATGAGCAGTTCTTC. This gives the protein CASSLVRQGFYNEQFF. The chain carries TRBV7-9 and TRBJ2-1, with TRBD1 matching over 8 bases. With V trimmed by 1 base and J by 3 bases, 5 bases remained unmatched. Germline V CDR1 and CDR2: SEHNR, FQNEAQ (reference sequence). This CDR3 is 16 amino acids long.

This clone came up a few times. This chain joins TRBV6-6 and TRBJ2-5; 7 positions agree with TRBD2. The CDR3 runs 16 residues. V dropped 0 bases and J dropped 5; count of bases not matched to a gene: 9. Germline V gene data show CDR1 as MNHNY and CDR2 as SVGAGI (reference sequence). The CDR3 nucleotides read TGTGCCAGCAGTTACTCTGGCGGGGTGGGAGGGGAGACCCAGTACTTC. Translation gives CASSYSGGVGGETQYF.

The chain has TRBV28 and TRBJ2-7; 8 nucleotides line up with TRBD1. This CDR3 has 16 amino acids. Germline V gene lookup returns CDR1 MDHEN and CDR2 SYDVKM. Trimming at V came to 4 bases and at J to 4 bases, leaving 12 bases not matched to a gene. This CDR3 reads CASSYSGDRWGYEQYF. The CDR3, as DNA: TGTGCCAGCAGTTATTCTGGGGACAGGTGGGGATACGAGCAGTACTTC.

This clone was counted between two and nine times. This chain connects TRBV5-4 to TRBJ2-7; 7 bases line up with TRBD1. Germline trimming cut 4 bases from V and 2 bases from J; bases unmatched to any gene: 6. This CDR3 contains 14 residues. Per germline, CDR1 SGHNT and CDR2 YYREEE (reference sequence). For the CDR3, the DNA is TGTGCCAGCAGCAGGCCGGGACAGACCTACGAGCAGTACTTC. Its protein product is CASSRPGQTYEQYF.

This sequence joins TRBV6-5 and TRBJ2-7, with TRBD2 matching 8 bases. V trimming: 6 bases; J trimming: 5 bases; junction bases outside the gene matches: 9. The CDR3 has 14 residues. The germline gives CDR1 MNHEY, CDR2 SVGAGI. CDR3 region: CASRTSGGRNEQYF. The CDR3 coding sequence is TGTGCCAGCAGAACTTCGGGAGGGCGTAACGAGCAGTACTTC.

The rearrangement links TRBV5-1 to TRBJ2-3; 15 bases map to TRBD2. CDR1 is SGHRS and CDR2 is YFSETQ in the germline V gene. This CDR3 is 16 amino acids long. V lost 3 bases, J lost 6 bases, and 5 bases stayed unmatched. The CDR3 sequence is CASSWGTSGRRDTQYF. The CDR3 DNA reads as TGCGCCAGCAGCTGGGGGACTAGCGGGAGGCGGGATACGCAGTATTTT.

V is TRBV5-1 and J is TRBJ2-7; possibly TRBD1 or TRBD2 for D (5 bases each). This CDR3 has 14 amino acids. Trimming cost V 1 base and J 2 bases, with 10 bases left between them. CDR1 and CDR2 (germline): SGHRS, YFSETQ. The CDR3 sequence is CASSLRDGAYEQYF. The CDR3 DNA sequence: TGCGCCAGCAGCTTGCGGGACGGAGCCTACGAGCAGTACTTC.

The chain is built from TRBV19 and TRBJ2-5; TRBD2 matches at 10 bases. Per germline, CDR1 LNHDA and CDR2 SQIVND (reference sequence). The junction had 9 bases not matched to a gene; V was cut back by 7 bases and J by 4 bases. There are 15 residues in the CDR3. The chain's CDR3 is CASTPSSGRRETQYF. In DNA, the CDR3 is TGTGCCAGTACCCCCTCTAGCGGGAGACGAGAGACCCAGTACTTC.

The chain couples TRBV6-6 to TRBJ2-3; D call uncertain. The CDR3 spans 12 residues. Trimming took off 1 base at V and 6 bases at J, with 5 bases between the two ends. Germline V gene sequence: CDR1 MNHNY, CDR2 SVGAGI (reference sequence). Here the CDR3 DNA reads TGTGCCAGCAGTTACTATACTGATACGCAGTATTTT. Its translation: CASSYYTDTQYF.

This clone appeared a few times. V is TRBV9 and J is TRBJ2-3; TRBD1 agrees at 7 bases. The CDR3 runs to 15 residues. The junction had 1 base not matched to a gene; V was cut back by 0 bases and J by 0 bases. Germline V CDR1 and CDR2: SGDLS, YYNGEE. The CDR3 region has the DNA TGTGCCAGCAGCGTAGAGGGACAGAGCACAGATACGCAGTATTTT. Translating gives CASSVEGQSTDTQYF. The variable domain in full, with the rest retrieved from reference TRBV9 and TRBJ2-3, is DSGVTQTPKHLITATGQRVTLRCSPRSGDLSVYWYQQSLDQGLQFLIQYYNGEERAKGNILERFSAQQFPDLHSELNLSSLELGDSALYFCASSVEGQSTDTQYFGPGTRLTVL.

The chain combines TRBV7-8 with TRBJ1-1; D gene unclear. CDR3 length: 12 residues. Germline lookup yields CDR1 SGHVS and CDR2 FQNEAQ. Trimming shortened V by 7 bases and J by 4 bases, and 10 bases separated the two germline ends. CDR3 loop: CASMSVATEAFF. The CDR3 DNA sequence: TGTGCCAGCATGAGCGTGGCCACTGAAGCTTTCTTT.

This chain uses TRBV6-1 with TRBJ1-4; TRBD1 matches 7 bases. The CDR3 runs to 16 residues. Germline loops: CDR1 MNHNS, CDR2 SASEGT. The J segment lost 0 bases and the V segment lost 2 bases, leaving 3 bases of the junction unmatched. In DNA, the CDR3 is TGTGCCAGCAGTGAACAGGGGGTCCCAACTAATGAAAAACTGTTTTTT. Its protein is CASSEQGVPTNEKLFF.

The chain's CDR3 is CASSPVQGYYGYTF. CDR3 coding DNA: TGTGCCAGCAGTCCCGTCCAGGGGTACTATGGCTACACCTTC. The J gene is TRBJ1-2, the V gene TRBV6-1; a weak D match, TRBD1 (6 bases). The CDR3 is made up of 14 amino acids. Trimming pared 5 bases from V and 3 bases from J, leaving 13 bases between. Germline CDR1 MNHNS, CDR2 SASEGT.

V is TRBV5-5 and J is TRBJ2-7; D might be TRBD1 (5 bases). CDR1 and CDR2 from the germline V gene are SGHKS and YYEKEE (reference sequence). Trimming stripped 1 base from V and 5 bases from J, with 13 bases between. CDR3 size: 14 residues. Written as DNA, the CDR3 is TGTGCCAGCAGCTTGTTTTCCACAGGCAACGAGCAGTACTTC. It codes for CASSLFSTGNEQYF.

This chain connects TRBV7-8 to TRBJ2-3; D uncertain. Germline V gives CDR1 SGHVS, CDR2 FQNEAQ. CDR3 length: 12 residues. V was cut by 4 bases and J by 6 bases, with 8 bases left in between. The CDR3 loop is CASSSDGDTQYF. DNA of the CDR3: TGTGCCAGCAGCTCCGACGGGGATACGCAGTATTTT.

This chain connects TRBV5-6 to TRBJ2-1; D is uncertain. The germline V and J ends were trimmed by 4 bases and 4 bases, with 6 bases remaining between them. Germline V gene lookup returns CDR1 SGHDT and CDR2 YYEEEE. The CDR3 has 12 residues. CDR3 DNA sequence: TGTGCCAGCAGCCGTTCTTACAATGAGCAGTTCTTC. Encoded protein: CASSRSYNEQFF.

This chain links TRBV19 with TRBJ1-3; D is uncertain. Trimming shortened V by 3 bases and J by 3 bases, and 9 bases separated the two germline ends. CDR1 is LNHDA and CDR2 is SQIVND in the germline V gene (reference sequence). CDR3 length: 14 amino acids. The CDR3 here is CASSIVGVGNTIYF. Written as DNA, the CDR3 is TGTGCCAGTAGTATCGTCGGGGTTGGAAACACCATATATTTT.

This clone showed up just a few times. The chain couples TRBV15 to TRBJ2-2, with 7 bases lining up with TRBD2. The length of the CDR3 is 16 residues. The germline CDR1 and CDR2 sequences are LNHNV and YYDKDF (reference sequence). Trimming took 5 bases from V and 3 from J; bases not matched to a gene: 9. CDR3 loop: CATSLGGAGDTGELFF. The CDR3 DNA is TGTGCCACCAGCCTAGGTGGTGCGGGAGACACCGGGGAGCTGTTTTTT.

The chain couples TRBV28 to TRBJ2-4; 7 positions agree with TRBD2. Germline loops: CDR1 MDHEN, CDR2 SYDVKM. After removal of 6 bases from V and 6 bases from J, the junction contained 17 bases not matched to a gene. This CDR3 contains 17 residues. CDR3 amino acids: CASSPGLVGPIANIQYF. The CDR3 bases are TGTGCCAGCAGCCCAGGACTAGTCGGCCCGATCGCAAACATTCAGTACTTC.

This clone was counted between two and nine times. The same CDR3 also results from other DNA sequences found in this sample. V gene TRBV5-1 combines with J gene TRBJ1-1, with no clear D. V dropped 0 bases and J dropped 0 bases, with 6 bases sitting between them. This CDR3 is 14 amino acids long. Germline V CDR1 and CDR2: SGHRS, YFSETQ. The CDR3 region is CASSLVGLNTEAFF. The CDR3 DNA reads as TGCGCCAGCAGCTTGGTGGGCCTGAACACTGAAGCTTTCTTT.